This is a list of T cell receptor beta chains from one sample in a study of cytomegalovirus exposure and HLA in healthy donors. Profiling relied on immunoSEQ multiplex PCR, and the TCRdb table lists in-frame clones only, not all of them. The table records some 140,000 clones, around 80% of them present only once. Sequenced input: PBMCs. Receptor source: a woman aged 50 to 60 in good health and CMV-seropositive. The CDR3 runs from the conserved cysteine through the conserved F or W. The D gene is left open where the match is weak. A row's size may be missing; if present it is once, few, many or a size class.

abundance	v_gene	d_gene	j_gene	CDR3nt	CDR3aa
once	TRBV20-1	NA	TRBJ2-5	TGCAGTGCTCAGAACCAAGAGACCCAGTACTTC	CSAQNQETQYF
NA	TRBV7-9	TRBD1	TRBJ1-2	TGTGCCAGCAGCCAGACCGGGACAGGGGATGGCTACACCTTC	CASSQTGTGDGYTF
few	TRBV15	NA	TRBJ1-2	TGTGCCACCAGCAGAGAGGCAGGTTCTAACTATGGCTACACCTTC	CATSREAGSNYGYTF
NA	TRBV9	TRBD1	TRBJ2-1	TGTGCCAGCAGCGTCCGCCGGGACAGAAACTACAATGAGCAGTTCTTC	CASSVRRDRNYNEQFF
NA	TRBV11-3	NA	TRBJ2-2	TGTGCCAGCAGTAAGGGGCCCAACACCGGGGAGCTGTTTTTT	CASSKGPNTGELFF
NA	TRBV4-2	NA	TRBJ2-1	TGTGCCAGCAGCCAAGAGAGGGTCTCCTACAATGAGCAGTTCTTC	CASSQERVSYNEQFF
NA	TRBV6-6	TRBD2	TRBJ2-3	TGTGCCAGCAGCGCACGGGGGGGTAGCACAGATACGCAGTATTTT	CASSARGGSTDTQYF
once	TRBV9	TRBD1	TRBJ2-7	TGTGCCAGCAGCGTAGAAGGGACAGGGGCTGACGAGCAGTACTTC	CASSVEGTGADEQYF
NA	TRBV5-6	TRBD1	TRBJ2-3	TGTGCCAGCAGCCCATCGGGACAGGGGGCATCGGATACGCAGTATTTT	CASSPSGQGASDTQYF
NA	TRBV28	TRBD2	TRBJ2-2	TGTGCCAGCAGTTTCCCCGGACTAGCGGGGCCGAACACCGGGGAGCTGTTTTTT	CASSFPGLAGPNTGELFF
NA	TRBV7-9	NA	TRBJ1-2	TGTGCCAGCAGCGCCCAAGGGGGAACCTATGGCTACACCTTC	CASSAQGGTYGYTF
few	TRBV25-1	TRBD2	TRBJ2-5	TGTGCCAGCAGTGAATTGGGGGCGGGGGGCCAAGAGACCCAGTACTTC	CASSELGAGGQETQYF
NA	TRBV28	NA	TRBJ1-6	TGTGCCAGCAGTTTATACCTCGCGTGGGAGCTCCACTTT	CASSLYLAWELHF
NA	TRBV6-6	NA	TRBJ2-7	TGTGCCAGCAGTAACTACGAGCAGTACTTC	CASSNYEQYF